This T cell receptor (beta chain) is drawn from a study of blood T cell repertoires in COVID-19. Study at large: COVID-19 samples collected from the United States, Italy and Spain covered acute and convalescent phases. PBMCs, B-cell-depleted T cells, or T cells provided the cDNA or gDNA that made up the material.

Authors' data handling: Reference gene primer amplification gave estimated nucleated cell counts. TCRdb keeps only in-frame clones here, not all; method: immunoSEQ multiplex PCR. The V and J calls and clone size were taken over from that table, and D and trimming were inferred from the DNA. Found here are about 210,000 clones, 81% of them singletons; the top ten hold around 10%. CDR1 and CDR2 from the germline V gene are SGHRS and YFSETQ. Trimming removed 3 bases at V and 0 bases at J, with 24 bases between. This CDR3 spans 19 amino acids. The J gene is TRBJ1-2, the V gene TRBV5-1, with TRBD1 as a possible D gene (6 bases). The TCR sequence derives from a woman aged 50 to 60 with acute COVID-19. Sequencing was performed on PBMCs or T cells enriched from blood (not recorded which). The CDR3 nucleotides read TGCGCCAGCAGCTCTGCCCCGGGACACCCTCTTAATGCTAACTATGGCTACACCTTC. Its translation: CASSSAPGHPLNANYGYTF.